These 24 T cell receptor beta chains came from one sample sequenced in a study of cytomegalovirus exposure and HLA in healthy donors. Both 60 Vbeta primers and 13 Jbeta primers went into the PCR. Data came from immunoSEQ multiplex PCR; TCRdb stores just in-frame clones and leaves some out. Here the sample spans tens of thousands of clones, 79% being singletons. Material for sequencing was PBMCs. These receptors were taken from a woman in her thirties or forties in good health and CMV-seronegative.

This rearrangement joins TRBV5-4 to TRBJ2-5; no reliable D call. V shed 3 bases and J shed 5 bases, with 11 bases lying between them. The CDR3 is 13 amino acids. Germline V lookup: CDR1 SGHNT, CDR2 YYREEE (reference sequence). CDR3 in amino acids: CASSSFDGETQYF. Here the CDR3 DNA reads TGTGCCAGCAGCTCCTTCGACGGGGAGACCCAGTACTTC.

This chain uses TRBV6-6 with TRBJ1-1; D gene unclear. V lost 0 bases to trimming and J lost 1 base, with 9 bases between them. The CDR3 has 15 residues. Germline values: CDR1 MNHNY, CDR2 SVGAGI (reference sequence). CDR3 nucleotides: TGTGCCAGCAGTTACTCGGAGGGCAGGAACACTGAAGCTTTCTTT. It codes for CASSYSEGRNTEAFF.

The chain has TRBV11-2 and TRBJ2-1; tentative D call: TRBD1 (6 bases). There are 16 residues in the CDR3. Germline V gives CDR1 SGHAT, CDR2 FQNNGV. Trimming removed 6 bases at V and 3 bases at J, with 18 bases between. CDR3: CASRIPGTRFYNEQFF. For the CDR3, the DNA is TGTGCCAGCAGGATTCCCGGGACACGGTTCTACAATGAGCAGTTCTTC.

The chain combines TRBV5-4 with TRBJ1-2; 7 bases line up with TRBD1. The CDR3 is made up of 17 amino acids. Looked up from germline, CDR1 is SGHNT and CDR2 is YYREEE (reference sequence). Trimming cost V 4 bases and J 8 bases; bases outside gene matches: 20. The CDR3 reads CASSRRADRSLLAGYTF. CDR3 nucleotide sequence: TGTGCCAGCAGCCGAAGAGCGGACAGGTCGTTGTTAGCCGGCTACACCTTC.

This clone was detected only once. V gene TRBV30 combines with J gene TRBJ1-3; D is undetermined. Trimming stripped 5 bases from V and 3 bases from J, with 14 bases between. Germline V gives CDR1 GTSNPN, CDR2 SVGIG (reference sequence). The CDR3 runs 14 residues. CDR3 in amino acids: CAWDGTARGNTIYF. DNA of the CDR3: TGTGCCTGGGACGGTACAGCCCGTGGAAACACCATATATTTT. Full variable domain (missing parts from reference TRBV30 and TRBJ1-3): SQTIHQWPATLVQPVGSPLSLECTVEGTSNPNLYWYRQAAGRGLQLLFYSVGIGQISSEVPQNLSASRPQDRQFILSSKKLLLSDSGFYLCAWDGTARGNTIYFGEGSWLTVV.

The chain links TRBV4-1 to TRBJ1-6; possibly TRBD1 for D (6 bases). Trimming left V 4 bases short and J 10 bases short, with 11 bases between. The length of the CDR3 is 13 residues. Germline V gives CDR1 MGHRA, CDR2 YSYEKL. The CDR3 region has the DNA TGCGCCAGCAGCCTTGCAGGGGTCTCACCCCTCCACTTT. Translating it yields CASSLAGVSPLHF.

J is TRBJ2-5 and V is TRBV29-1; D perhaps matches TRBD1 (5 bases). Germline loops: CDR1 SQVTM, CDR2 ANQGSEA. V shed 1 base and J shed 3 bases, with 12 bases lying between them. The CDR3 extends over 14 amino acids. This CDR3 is CSVEGMAGKETQYF. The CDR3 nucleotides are TGCAGCGTTGAAGGGATGGCAGGGAAAGAGACCCAGTACTTC.

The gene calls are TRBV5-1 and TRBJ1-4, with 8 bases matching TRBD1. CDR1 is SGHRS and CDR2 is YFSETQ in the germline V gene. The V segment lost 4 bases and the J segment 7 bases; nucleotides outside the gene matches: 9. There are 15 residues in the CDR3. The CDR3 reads CASSATGGKVEKLFF. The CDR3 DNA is TGCGCCAGCAGCGCCACAGGGGGTAAGGTTGAAAAACTGTTTTTT.

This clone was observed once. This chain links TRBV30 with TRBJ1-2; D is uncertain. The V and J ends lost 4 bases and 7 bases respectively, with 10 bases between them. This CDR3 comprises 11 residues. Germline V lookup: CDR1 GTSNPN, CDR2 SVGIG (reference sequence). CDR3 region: CAWTAARGYTF. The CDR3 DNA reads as TGTGCCTGGACGGCGGCGCGTGGCTACACCTTC. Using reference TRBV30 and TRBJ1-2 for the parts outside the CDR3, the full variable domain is SQTIHQWPATLVQPVGSPLSLECTVEGTSNPNLYWYRQAAGRGLQLLFYSVGIGQISSEVPQNLSASRPQDRQFILSSKKLLLSDSGFYLCAWTAARGYTFGSGTRLTVV.

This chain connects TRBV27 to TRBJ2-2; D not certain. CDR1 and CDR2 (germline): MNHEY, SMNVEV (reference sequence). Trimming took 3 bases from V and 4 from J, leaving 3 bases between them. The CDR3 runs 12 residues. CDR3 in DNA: TGTGCCAGCAGTTTCCGCACCGGGGAGCTGTTTTTT. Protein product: CASSFRTGELFF.

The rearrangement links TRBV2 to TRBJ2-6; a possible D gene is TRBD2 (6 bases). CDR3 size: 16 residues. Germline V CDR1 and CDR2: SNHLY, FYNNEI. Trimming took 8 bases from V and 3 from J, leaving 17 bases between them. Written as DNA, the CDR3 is TGTGCCAGCCCCGCGGAGGGGATAGGTGGGGCCAACGTCCTGACTTTC. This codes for CASPAEGIGGANVLTF.

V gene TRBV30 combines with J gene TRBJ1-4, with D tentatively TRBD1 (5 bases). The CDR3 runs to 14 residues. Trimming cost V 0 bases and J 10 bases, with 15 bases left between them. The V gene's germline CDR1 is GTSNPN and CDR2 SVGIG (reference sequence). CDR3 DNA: TGTGCCTGGAGTGTCGGGACTGGGGCGATAAAACTGTTTTTT. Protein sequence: CAWSVGTGAIKLFF.

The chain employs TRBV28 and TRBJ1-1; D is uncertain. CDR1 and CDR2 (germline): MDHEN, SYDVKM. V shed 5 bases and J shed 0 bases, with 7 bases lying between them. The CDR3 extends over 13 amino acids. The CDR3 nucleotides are TGTGCCAGCAGTCTAGAGTTGAACACTGAAGCTTTCTTT. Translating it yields CASSLELNTEAFF.

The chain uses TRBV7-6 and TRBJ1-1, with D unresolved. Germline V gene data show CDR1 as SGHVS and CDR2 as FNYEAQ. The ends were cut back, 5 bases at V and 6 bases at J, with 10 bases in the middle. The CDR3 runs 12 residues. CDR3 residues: CASSQMGAEAFF. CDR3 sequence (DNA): TGTGCCAGCAGCCAGATGGGCGCTGAAGCTTTCTTT.

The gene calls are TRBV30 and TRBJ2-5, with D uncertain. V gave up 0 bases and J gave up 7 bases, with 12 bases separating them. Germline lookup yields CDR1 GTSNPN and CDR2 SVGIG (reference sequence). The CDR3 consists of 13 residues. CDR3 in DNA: TGTGCCTGGAGTGTCTCCAACCCGGGGACCCAGTACTTC. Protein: CAWSVSNPGTQYF.

The CDR3 DNA is TGCGCCAGCAGCTTTGACAGCACAGATACGCAGCATTTT. Encoded protein: CASSFDSTDTQHF. This chain links TRBV4-3 with TRBJ2-3; D possibly corresponds to TRBD1 (5 bases). The last part of the DNA fits TRBJ1-5 better; the J call may be wrong. The CDR3 is 13 residues long. Germline-derived CDR1 and CDR2 are LGHNA and YSLEER.

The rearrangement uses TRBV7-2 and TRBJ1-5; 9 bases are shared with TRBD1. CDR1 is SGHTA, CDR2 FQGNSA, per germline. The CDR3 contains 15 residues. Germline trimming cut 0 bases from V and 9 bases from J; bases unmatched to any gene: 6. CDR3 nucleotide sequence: TGTGCCAGCAGCTTAGCGCTGGACAGGGGTGCGCCCCAGCATTTT. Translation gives CASSLALDRGAPQHF.

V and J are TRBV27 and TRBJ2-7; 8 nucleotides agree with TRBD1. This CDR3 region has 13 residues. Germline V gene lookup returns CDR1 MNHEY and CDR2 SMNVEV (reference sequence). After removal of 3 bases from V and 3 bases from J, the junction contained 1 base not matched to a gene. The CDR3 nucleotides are TGTGCCAGCAGTTTTGGACAGGGCTACGAGCAGTACTTC. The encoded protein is CASSFGQGYEQYF.

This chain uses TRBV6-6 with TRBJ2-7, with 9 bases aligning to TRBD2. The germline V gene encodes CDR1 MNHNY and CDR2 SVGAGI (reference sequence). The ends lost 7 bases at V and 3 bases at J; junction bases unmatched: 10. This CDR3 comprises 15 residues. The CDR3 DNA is TGTGCCAGCACCCCGGCGAGCGGGGGGCTCTACGAGCAGTACTTC. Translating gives CASTPASGGLYEQYF.

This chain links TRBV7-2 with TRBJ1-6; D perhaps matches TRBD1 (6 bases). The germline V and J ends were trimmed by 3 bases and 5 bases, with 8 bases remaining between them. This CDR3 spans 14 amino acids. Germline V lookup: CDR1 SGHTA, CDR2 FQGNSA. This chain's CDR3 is CASSFGQNNSPLHF. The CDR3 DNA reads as TGTGCCAGCAGCTTCGGACAGAATAATTCACCCCTCCACTTT. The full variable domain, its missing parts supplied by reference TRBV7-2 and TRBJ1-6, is GAGVSQSPSNKVTEKGKDVELRCDPISGHTALYWYRQSLGQGLEFLIYFQGNSAPDKSGLPSDRFSAERTGGSVSTLTIQRTQQEDSAVYLCASSFGQNNSPLHFGNGTRLTVT.

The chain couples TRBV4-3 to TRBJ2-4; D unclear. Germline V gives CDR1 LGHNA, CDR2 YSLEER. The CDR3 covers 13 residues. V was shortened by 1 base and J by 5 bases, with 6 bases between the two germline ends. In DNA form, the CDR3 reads TGCGCCAGCAGCCAAGGACACGAAAACATTCAGTACTTC. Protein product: CASSQGHENIQYF.

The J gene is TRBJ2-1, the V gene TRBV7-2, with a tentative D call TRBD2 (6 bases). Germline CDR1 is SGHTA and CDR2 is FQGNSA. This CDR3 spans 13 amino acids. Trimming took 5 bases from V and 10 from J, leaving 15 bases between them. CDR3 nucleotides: TGTGCCAGCAGCACGGGACTTCAAACGGAGCAGTTCTTC. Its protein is CASSTGLQTEQFF. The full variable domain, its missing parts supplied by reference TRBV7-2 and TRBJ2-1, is GAGVSQSPSNKVTEKGKDVELRCDPISGHTALYWYRQSLGQGLEFLIYFQGNSAPDKSGLPSDRFSAERTGGSVSTLTIQRTQQEDSAVYLCASSTGLQTEQFFGPGTRLTVL.

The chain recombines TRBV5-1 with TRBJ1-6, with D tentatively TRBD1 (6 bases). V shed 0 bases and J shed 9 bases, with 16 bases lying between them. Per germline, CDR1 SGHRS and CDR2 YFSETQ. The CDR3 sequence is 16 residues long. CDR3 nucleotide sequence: TGCGCCAGCAGCTTGGCCACGGGGGGCTCTTTTTCACCCCTCCACTTT. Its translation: CASSLATGGSFSPLHF.

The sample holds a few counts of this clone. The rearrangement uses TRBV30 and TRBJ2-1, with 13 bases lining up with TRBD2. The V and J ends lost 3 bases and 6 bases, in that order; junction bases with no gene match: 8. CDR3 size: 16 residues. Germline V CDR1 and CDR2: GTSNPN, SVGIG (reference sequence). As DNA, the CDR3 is TGTGCCTGGAGCGCCTTAACTAGCGGGGGGGGCAATGAGCAGTTCTTC. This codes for CAWSALTSGGGNEQFF.